The text below deals with one T cell receptor (beta chain). Its antigen is unknown. Autoimmune disease history or systemic immunosuppression disqualified patients. The data stem from a study of OX40 agonist ivuxolimab in advanced cancers. Study outcomes and limitations: Determination of antigen specificity was not performed for the expanded peripheral T cells.

This CDR3 spans 16 amino acids. The germline V and J ends were trimmed by 3 bases and 2 bases, with 11 bases remaining between them. The germline V gene has CDR1 MGHRA and CDR2 YSYEKL. Only in-frame clones appear in the TCRdb table, and some are missing; sequencing was by immunoSEQ multiplex PCR. The sample has fewer than 40,000 clones, 70% to 80% seen once. The V and J genes are TRBV4-1 and TRBJ2-6, with D perhaps being TRBD1 or TRBD2 (5 bases each). The sequence was collected from an adult with an advanced solid tumor such as melanoma, head and neck, liver or kidney cancer. This material consisted of CD4+ or CD8+ T cells sorted from blood, taken in a trial of the OX40 agonist ivuxolimab. The CDR3 region is CASSQPGTAGANVLTF. CDR3 bases: TGCGCCAGCAGCCAGCCCGGGACGGCTGGGGCCAACGTCCTGACTTTC.